The next 5 T cell receptor beta chains were all read from a single sample in a study of regulatory T cells in long-lasting Graves disease (dated by TCRdb to the early 2020s). Interpreted using the paper, the time point label stands for: newly diagnosed GD, antithyroid drugs for less than 3 months. RNA was extracted from PBMCs in TRIzol for both TCR sequencing and RNA sequencing. Library construction relied on multiplex PCR. The data were produced on an Illumina HiSeq 4000. To build TCR beta libraries, CDR3 regions were amplified by Arm-PCR using iRepertoire HTBI primers. TCRdb's own reprocessing of the public reads used fastp at Q25 and MiXCR and kept productive beta chains. Every distinct CDR3 protein forms one entry, paired with its most common genes and DNA. The sample table records about 240,000 distinct CDR3 sequences; around 21% of these occur just once. Around 14% of the sample is held by the ten biggest clonotypes.

This material consisted of peripheral blood mononuclear cells (PBMCs), taken at new diagnosis, from a patient treated with antithyroid drugs. All receptors derive from a female donor with Graves disease.

This clonotype was observed many times. The rearrangement uses TRBV2 and TRBJ2-1; D ambiguous. The CDR3 sequence is 10 residues long. Per germline, CDR1 SNHLY and CDR2 FYNNEI. V lost 4 bases to trimming and J lost 10 bases, with 5 bases between them. The CDR3 DNA reads as TGTGCCAGCAGTGCGAGGGAGCAGTTCTTC. Amino acids: CASSAREQFF. The complete variable domain, with remaining parts taken from reference TRBV2 and TRBJ2-1, reads EPEVTQTPSHQVTQMGQEVILRCVPISNHLYFYWYRQILGQKVEFLVSFYNNEISEKSEIFDDQFSVERPDGSNFTLKIRSTKLEDSAMYFCASSAREQFFGPGTRLTVL.

This clonotype was picked up many times. This chain connects TRBV6-2 or TRBV6-3 to TRBJ2-1, with D tentatively TRBD2 (6 bases). Trimming cost V 4 bases and J 4 bases, with 11 bases left between them. In germline, CDR1 is MNHEY, CDR2 SVGEGT. CDR3 length: 14 amino acids. The CDR3 reads CASSFGGTYNEQFF. In DNA, the CDR3 is TGTGCCAGCAGTTTTGGCGGGACGTACAATGAGCAGTTCTTC.

This clonotype has just a few counts. A much larger clone lies a single base off, so this may be a read error. The gene calls are TRBV29-1 and TRBJ1-2; TRBD1 is a possible D gene (6 bases). Per the germline V gene, CDR1 is SQVTM and CDR2 is ANQGSEA. V was cut by 0 bases and J by 7 bases, with 15 bases left in between. This CDR3 spans 14 amino acids. CDR3 DNA sequence: TGCAGCGTTGAAGATGATCAGGGGCTGAGTGGCTACACCTTC. Protein product: CSVEDDQGLSGYTF.

This clonotype was observed at least ten times. This chain links TRBV18 with TRBJ2-7; D possibly corresponds to TRBD2 (5 bases). CDR1 and CDR2 from the germline V gene are KGHSH and LQKENI. Trimming stripped 2 bases from V and 7 bases from J, with 12 bases between. The CDR3 sequence is 13 residues long. CDR3 amino acids: CASSPAPKREQYF. As DNA, the CDR3 is TGTGCCAGCTCACCAGCCCCCAAGCGGGAGCAGTACTTC.

This clonotype has ten or more counts. The chain couples TRBV16 to TRBJ1-1, with a weak D call TRBD1 (6 bases). The CDR3 consists of 16 residues. With 0 bases removed from V and 2 bases from J, the gap between germline ends came to 13 bases. Germline V gene sequence: CDR1 KGHSY, CDR2 FQNENV. CDR3 sequence: CASSQSRGGINTEAFF. In DNA, the CDR3 is TGTGCCAGCAGCCAATCAAGAGGGGGGATAAACACTGAAGCTTTCTTT.